These 14 T cell receptor beta chains were all obtained from the same sample, sequenced in a study of T cells in Graves' hyperthyroidism and ophthalmopathy. There were TCR beta CDR3 regions amplified from RNA transcripts. RT-PCR in the first round (using the HTBI primer set) targeted the TCR CDR3. TCRdb recomputed calls from the multiplex PCR reads with MiXCR, one row per CDR3 protein. The sample consists of some 500,000 distinct CDR3 sequences, approximately 24% of them appearing once. Sequencing input: blood. The receptor set was obtained from a woman in her 30s with Graves' ophthalmopathy.

This clonotype occurred many times. A read error is possible here, since a much larger clone lies one base away. CDR3 sequence: CANRRDRNYGYTF. For the CDR3, the DNA is TGTGCCAACAGACGGGACAGGAACTATGGCTACACCTTC. The chain links TRBV12-3 or TRBV12-4 to TRBJ1-2; 8 bases match TRBD1. V lost 10 bases and J lost 2; bases outside the gene matches: 6. This CDR3 comprises 13 residues.

The CDR3 loop reads CASSHDVASYEQYF. CDR3 nucleotides: TGTGCCAGCAGCCATGACGTCGCTTCCTACGAGCAGTACTTC. The chain couples TRBV3-1 to TRBJ2-7; D is unresolved. The germline V gene has CDR1 LGHDT and CDR2 YNNKEL (reference sequence). V was clipped by 3 bases and J by 1 base, with 10 bases between them. This CDR3 contains 14 residues.

This chain uses TRBV29-1 with TRBJ2-7; D gene unclear. From germline, CDR1 is SQVTM and CDR2 ANQGSEA. Trimming took off 6 bases at V and 3 bases at J, with 9 bases between the two ends. The CDR3 contains 11 residues. The CDR3 region is CSVRAGYEQYF. In nucleotides, the CDR3 is TGCAGCGTCCGGGCTGGCTACGAGCAGTACTTC.

This clonotype was recorded at least ten times. The rearrangement uses TRBV11-2 and TRBJ1-1; the D is unclear. V dropped 1 base and J dropped 5 bases, with 20 bases sitting between them. CDR3 size: 17 residues. CDR1 is SGHAT and CDR2 is FQNNGV in the germline V gene. CDR3 in amino acids: CASSLGLGRALGTEAFF. The DNA for the CDR3 is TGTGCCAGCAGCTTAGGTCTCGGGCGAGCATTGGGGACTGAAGCTTTCTTT.

This clonotype was seen ten or more times. The chain combines TRBV29-1 with TRBJ1-2, with unresolved D. Trimming took off 1 base at V and 4 bases at J, with 10 bases between the two ends. The CDR3 length is 13 residues. Germline V CDR1 and CDR2: SQVTM, ANQGSEA. Written as DNA, the CDR3 is TGCAGCGTTGAAGGGCGGGAATTCTATGGCTACACCTTC. Translated: CSVEGREFYGYTF. Complete variable domain (other parts from reference TRBV29-1 and TRBJ1-2): SAVISQKPSRDICQRGTSLTIQCQVDSQVTMMFWYRQQPGQSLTLIATANQGSEATYESGFVIDKFPISRPNLTFSTLTVSNMSPEDSSIYLCSVEGREFYGYTFGSGTRLTVV.

The chain uses TRBV3-1 and TRBJ2-2; perhaps TRBD2 as D (5 bases). The V gene lost 4 bases and the J gene lost 1 base, with 16 bases spanning the gap. The CDR3 is 17 residues long. The germline gives CDR1 LGHDT, CDR2 YNNKEL (reference sequence). The CDR3 nucleotides are TGTGCCAGCAGCCTATCTTCCGGACTGGAGAACACCGGGGAGCTGTTTTTT. Its translation is CASSLSSGLENTGELFF.

This clonotype was counted ten times or more. The gene calls are TRBV5-1 and TRBJ1-2, with 7 positions matching TRBD1. Germline values: CDR1 SGHRS, CDR2 YFSETQ. V lost 3 bases, J lost 8 bases, and 4 bases stayed unmatched. The CDR3 sequence is 12 residues long. CDR3 amino acids: CASSWQGEGYTF. CDR3 DNA sequence: TGCGCCAGCAGCTGGCAGGGGGAGGGCTACACCTTC.

The chain uses TRBV29-1 and TRBJ1-5; D call uncertain. Germline values: CDR1 SQVTM, CDR2 ANQGSEA. Trimming left V 6 bases short and J 3 bases short, with 12 bases between. This CDR3 is built from 13 residues. CDR3 loop: CSVLVQDNQPQHF. Here the CDR3 DNA reads TGCAGCGTCCTGGTGCAGGACAATCAGCCCCAGCATTTT.

This clonotype was seen many times. The V and J genes are TRBV28 and TRBJ2-5, with 8 nucleotides matching TRBD1. V dropped 8 bases and J dropped 4; count of bases not matched to a gene: 6. CDR1 is MDHEN and CDR2 is SYDVKM in the germline V gene. This CDR3 comprises 13 residues. The CDR3 region is CASLDRGLETQYF. Here the CDR3 DNA reads TGTGCCAGCTTAGACAGGGGCCTAGAGACCCAGTACTTC.

This clonotype was detected once. The chain links TRBV12-3 or TRBV12-4 to TRBJ2-4; D possibly corresponds to TRBD2 (6 bases). This CDR3 is 15 amino acids long. V was cut by 7 bases and J by 1 base, with 14 bases left in between. Written as DNA, the CDR3 is TGTGCCAGCACCTCGGGGGTGGGGGCCAAAAACATTCAGTACTTC. Residues: CASTSGVGAKNIQYF.

At least ten counts were recorded for this clonotype. The chain joins TRBV27 to TRBJ1-5, with D possibly being TRBD1 (5 bases). Germline CDR1 reads MNHEY; CDR2 reads SMNVEV (reference sequence). V was pared by 3 bases and J by 7 bases, with 10 bases between. The CDR3 totals 13 residues. CDR3 sequence: CASSLQGIQPQHF. CDR3 DNA: TGTGCCAGCAGTTTGCAGGGCATACAGCCCCAGCATTTT.

The chain combines TRBV28 with TRBJ2-7, with a weak D call TRBD2 (6 bases). Trimming pared 5 bases from V and 3 bases from J, leaving 20 bases between. This CDR3 spans 16 amino acids. Germline V CDR1 and CDR2: MDHEN, SYDVKM. The CDR3 reads CASSPLKEGVLYEQYF. The CDR3 nucleotides are TGTGCCAGCAGTCCCTTGAAGGAGGGCGTACTCTACGAGCAGTACTTC.

A few counts support this clonotype. This rearrangement joins TRBV11-1 to TRBJ2-2; 10 bases agree with TRBD2. Germline V gene data show CDR1 as SGHAT and CDR2 as FQDESV (reference sequence). The V gene end was trimmed by 6 bases and the J gene end by 6 bases; junction bases not matched to a gene: 10. CDR3 size: 16 residues. CDR3 sequence reads: CASRLAGLAPPGELFF. The CDR3 coding sequence is TGTGCCAGCAGACTGGCGGGACTAGCGCCGCCCGGGGAGCTGTTTTTT.

The sample holds many counts of this clonotype. The chain employs TRBV4-2 and TRBJ1-2; 9 bases align to TRBD1. Germline assignment: CDR1 LGHNA and CDR2 YNFKEQ. V was pared by 1 base and J by 4 bases, with 4 bases of the junction left unmatched. CDR3 size: 15 residues. Written as DNA, the CDR3 is TGTGCCAGCAGCCAAGCGGGACAGGGCGGCTATGGCTACACCTTC. This codes for CASSQAGQGGYGYTF.